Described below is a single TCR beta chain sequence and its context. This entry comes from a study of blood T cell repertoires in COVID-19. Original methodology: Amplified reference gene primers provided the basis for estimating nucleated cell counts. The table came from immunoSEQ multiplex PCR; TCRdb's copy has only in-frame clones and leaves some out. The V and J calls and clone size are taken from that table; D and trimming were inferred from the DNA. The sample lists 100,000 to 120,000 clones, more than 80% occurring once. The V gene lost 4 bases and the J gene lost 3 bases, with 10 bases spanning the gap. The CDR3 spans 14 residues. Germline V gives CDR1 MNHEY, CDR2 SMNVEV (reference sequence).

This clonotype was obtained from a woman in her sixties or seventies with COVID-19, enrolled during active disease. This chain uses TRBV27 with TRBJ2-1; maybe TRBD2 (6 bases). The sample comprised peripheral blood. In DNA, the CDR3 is TGTGCCAGCAGTTCCACTAGCATCTACAATGAGCAGTTCTTC. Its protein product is CASSSTSIYNEQFF.